This is a list of T cell receptor beta chains from one sample in a study of blood T cell repertoires in COVID-19. Produced via immunoSEQ multiplex PCR; TCRdb's table is partial and in-frame only. The table lists 200,000 to 300,000 clones, around 88% of them singletons, with roughly 2% in the top ten. The sequenced material came from peripheral blood. All receptors come from a man aged 25-45 years with active or convalescent COVID-19. The CDR3 runs from the conserved cysteine through the conserved F or W. Each record gives: D gene, J gene, V gene, clone size, CDR3 protein, CDR3 DNA. A D gene is named only where the DNA matches it firmly. Size values are once, few and many counts, or a class for expanded clones, and some rows have none.

D: TRBD1
J: TRBJ2-7
V: TRBV9
size: .
CDR3: CASSLFGDSAYEQYF
DNA: TGTGCCAGCAGCCTCTTTGGGGACAGTGCCTACGAGCAGTACTTC

D: .
J: TRBJ1-5
V: TRBV4-1
size: .
CDR3: CASSHVGGTSNQPQHF
DNA: TGCGCCAGCAGCCACGTGGGGGGGACTAGCAATCAGCCCCAGCATTTT

D: TRBD1
J: TRBJ1-6
V: TRBV2
size: .
CDR3: CASSPDRIAVNSPLHF
DNA: TGTGCCAGCAGCCCGGACAGGATTGCTGTGAATTCACCCCTCCACTTT

D: .
J: TRBJ1-4
V: TRBV18
size: once
CDR3: CASSPQAGKNEKLFF
DNA: TGTGCCAGCTCACCACAAGCAGGAAAGAATGAAAAACTGTTTTTT

D: .
J: TRBJ1-2
V: TRBV4-3
size: .
CDR3: CASSQYTTGSYGYTF
DNA: TGCGCCAGCAGCCAATACACAACAGGGAGCTATGGCTACACCTTC

D: TRBD2
J: TRBJ2-2
V: TRBV7-9
size: .
CDR3: CASSPSSVAGGAGELFF
DNA: TGTGCCAGCAGTCCCTCAAGCGTAGCGGGGGGCGCCGGGGAGCTGTTTTTT

D: TRBD1
J: TRBJ2-7
V: TRBV6-2/TRBV6-3
size: .
CDR3: CASSYPTGQGYEQYF
DNA: TGTGCCAGCAGTTACCCGACGGGACAGGGCTACGAGCAGTACTTC

D: .
J: TRBJ1-4
V: TRBV18
size: once
CDR3: CASSPPGTNEKLFF
DNA: TGTGCCAGCTCACCCCCGGGGACTAATGAAAAACTGTTTTTT

D: TRBD1
J: TRBJ1-3
V: TRBV19
size: .
CDR3: CASWTGAGNTIYF
DNA: TGTGCCAGTTGGACAGGGGCCGGAAACACCATATATTTT

D: .
J: TRBJ2-1
V: TRBV7-5
size: .
CDR3: CARSTPQGADPDDEQFF
DNA: TGTGCCAGAAGCACCCCCCAGGGGGCGGACCCCGACGATGAGCAGTTCTTC

D: .
J: TRBJ1-4
V: TRBV7-9
size: .
CDR3: CASSFPVRNEKLFF
DNA: TGTGCCAGCAGCTTTCCTGTTCGTAATGAAAAACTGTTTTTT

D: TRBD2
J: TRBJ2-1
V: TRBV5-1
size: .
CDR3: CASSLLQRTSGYNEQFF
DNA: TGCGCCAGCAGCTTACTCCAGAGGACTAGCGGATACAATGAGCAGTTCTTC

D: .
J: TRBJ1-5
V: TRBV6-6
size: once
CDR3: CASSLSNQPQHF
DNA: TGTGCCAGCAGTTTATCGAATCAGCCCCAGCATTTT

D: .
J: TRBJ2-3
V: TRBV9
size: .
CDR3: CASSVSGGTDTQYF
DNA: TGTGCCAGCAGCGTTTCAGGGGGCACAGATACGCAGTATTTT

D: .
J: TRBJ1-4
V: TRBV14
size: .
CDR3: CASSLAAATNEKLFF
DNA: TGTGCCAGCAGTCTAGCAGCAGCAACTAATGAAAAACTGTTTTTT

D: .
J: TRBJ1-1
V: TRBV12-3/TRBV12-4
size: .
CDR3: CASSSGMNTEAFF
DNA: TGTGCCAGCAGCTCAGGGATGAACACTGAAGCTTTCTTT

D: .
J: TRBJ1-2
V: TRBV28
size: few
CDR3: CASSHTYGYTF
DNA: TGTGCCAGCAGTCACACGTATGGCTACACCTTC

D: .
J: TRBJ2-7
V: TRBV21-1
size: once
CDR3: CASSSQLGGKVGAYEQYF
DNA: TGTGCCAGCAGCTCCCAATTAGGGGGTAAGGTAGGGGCCTACGAGCAGTACTTC

D: TRBD1
J: TRBJ1-1
V: TRBV10-1
size: .
CDR3: CASSEQTGREAFF
DNA: TGCGCCAGCAGTGAGCAGACAGGGAGGGAAGCTTTCTTT

D: .
J: TRBJ2-7
V: TRBV30
size: .
CDR3: CAWSEVGLPEGLGEQYF
DNA: TGTGCCTGGAGTGAGGTAGGATTACCGGAAGGCCTAGGCGAGCAGTACTTC